One sample yielded the 21 T cell receptor beta chains listed below, sequenced in a study of T cell clones after liver transplantation. The method was immunoSEQ multiplex PCR; TCRdb's version includes in-frame clones alone and lacks a portion of them. The repertoire holds 93,000 or so clones, with around 80% as singletons. The sequencing here drew on CD4+ T cells from blood, taken around 48 months after liver transplant. The receptors derive from a human patient who received a liver transplant. The graft donor may be the source of some T cells.

This chain links TRBV6-1 with TRBJ1-2; D gene ambiguous. The CDR3 is 13 amino acids. The V end was cut by 5 bases, the J end by 4 bases, with 11 bases between. Germline V CDR1 and CDR2: MNHNS, SASEGT. The CDR3 DNA follows: TGTGCCAGCAGTTGGGAAGGACTCTATGGCTACACCTTC. Its protein product is CASSWEGLYGYTF.

This clone was recorded only once. This sequence joins TRBV2 and TRBJ2-7; D might be TRBD1 (6 bases). Trimming cost V 6 bases and J 3 bases, with 21 bases left between them. The CDR3 has 16 residues. CDR1 and CDR2 (germline): SNHLY, FYNNEI. This CDR3 reads CASRKDRSRGYYEQYF. The CDR3 DNA is TGTGCCAGCAGAAAGGACAGATCTAGGGGTTACTACGAGCAGTACTTC.

V gene TRBV27 combines with J gene TRBJ1-1; D is ambiguous. The CDR3 consists of 16 residues. V was pared by 5 bases and J by 4 bases, with 20 bases between. The germline gives CDR1 MNHEY, CDR2 SMNVEV (reference sequence). CDR3 protein: CASSPGRVVVGTEAFF. Written as DNA, the CDR3 is TGTGCCAGCAGTCCCGGCCGGGTGGTGGTTGGCACTGAAGCTTTCTTT.

A few counts support this clone. This rearrangement joins TRBV15 to TRBJ2-7; D gene uncertain. Germline values: CDR1 LNHNV, CDR2 YYDKDF (reference sequence). The germline V and J ends were trimmed by 0 bases and 2 bases, with 11 bases remaining between them. This CDR3 is built from 15 residues. The CDR3 is CATSRDLWAAYEQYF. The CDR3 DNA sequence: TGTGCCACCAGCAGAGATCTTTGGGCAGCCTACGAGCAGTACTTC.

The chain has TRBV27 and TRBJ1-5; no clear D. This CDR3 comprises 15 residues. Trimming left V 0 bases short and J 4 bases short, with 10 bases between. Germline lookup yields CDR1 MNHEY and CDR2 SMNVEV (reference sequence). CDR3 in amino acids: CASSLSLMGNQPQHF. The CDR3, as DNA: TGTGCCAGCAGTTTATCCCTGATGGGTAATCAGCCCCAGCATTTT.

The chain joins TRBV18 to TRBJ1-5; D unclear. Trimming shortened V by 3 bases and J by 5 bases, and 11 bases separated the two germline ends. The CDR3 consists of 14 residues. Germline CDR1 reads KGHSH; CDR2 reads LQKENI. The CDR3 loop is CASSPVLRDQPQHF. The CDR3 coding sequence is TGTGCCAGCTCACCGGTCCTGAGGGATCAGCCCCAGCATTTT.

The table lists this clone with a few counts. The chain employs TRBV21-1 and TRBJ2-7; the listed D gene, TRBD2, was not tested against the DNA. TRBV21-1 is a listed pseudogene. The CDR3 is 15 amino acids. The CDR3, as DNA: TGTGCCAGCAGCAAAGCGCTACGGGCTAGCCACGAGCAGTACTTC. It specifies CASSKALRASHEQYF.

The gene calls are TRBV5-4 and TRBJ1-1, with TRBD1 matching 8 bases. Per the germline V gene, CDR1 is SGHNT and CDR2 is YYREEE (reference sequence). J was trimmed by 6 bases and V by 0 bases; bases with no gene match: 10. This CDR3 contains 16 residues. This CDR3 reads CASSLAGGAGEAEAFF. The CDR3, as DNA: TGTGCCAGCAGCTTGGCAGGGGGCGCGGGAGAAGCTGAAGCTTTCTTT. Full variable domain (rest looked up from reference TRBV5-4 and TRBJ1-1): ETGVTQSPTHLIKTRGQQVTLRCSSQSGHNTVSWYQQALGQGPQFIFQYYREEENGRGNFPPRFSGLQFPNYSSELNVNALELDDSALYLCASSLAGGAGEAEAFFGQGTRLTVV.

This CDR3 is CASSRGPKLGEQYF. CDR3 bases: TGTGCCAGCAGTCGGGGCCCCAAGTTGGGGGAGCAGTACTTC. J is TRBJ2-7 and V is TRBV6-5; D assignment may be TRBD1 or TRBD2 (5 bases each). Between the trimmed V and J ends, which lost 5 bases and 7 bases, there was a span of 18 bases. This CDR3 spans 14 amino acids. Germline V lookup: CDR1 MNHEY, CDR2 SVGAGI.

The V call is TRBV5-4, the J call TRBJ1-1; a possible D gene is TRBD1 (5 bases). The CDR3 runs to 14 residues. Germline CDR1 SGHNT, CDR2 YYREEE (reference sequence). The V and J ends lost 7 bases and 0 bases respectively, with 13 bases between them. The CDR3: CASSRDPMNTEAFF. The CDR3 bases are TGTGCCAGCTCCCGGGACCCCATGAACACTGAAGCTTTCTTT.

This clone appeared a single time. This chain uses TRBV18 with TRBJ2-7; D call uncertain. This CDR3 spans 14 amino acids. Germline V gene data show CDR1 as KGHSH and CDR2 as LQKENI. Trimming removed 6 bases from V and 0 bases from J, with 12 bases in between. The CDR3 sequence: CASSPDGFSYEQYF. The CDR3 bases are TGTGCCAGCTCCCCGGACGGATTCTCCTACGAGCAGTACTTC. Based on the CDR3 plus reference TRBV18 and TRBJ2-7, the full variable domain is NAGVMQNPRHLVRRRGQEARLRCSPMKGHSHVYWYRQLPEEGLKFMVYLQKENIIDESGMPKERFSAEFPKEGPSILRIQQVVRGDSAAYFCASSPDGFSYEQYFGPGTRLTVT.

The rearrangement uses TRBV4-2 and TRBJ2-1, with 10 nucleotides matching TRBD2. Per germline, CDR1 LGHNA and CDR2 YNFKEQ. The CDR3 is 17 amino acids. The ends lost 2 bases at V and 0 bases at J; junction bases unmatched: 4. The CDR3 sequence is CASSQRASGSSYNEQFF. The DNA for the CDR3 is TGTGCCAGCAGCCAACGGGCTAGCGGGAGCTCCTACAATGAGCAGTTCTTC.

The gene calls are TRBV7-2 and TRBJ2-3, with TRBD1 matching 8 bases. Losses at the gene ends were 5 bases for V and 1 base for J; bases not matched to a gene: 2. The CDR3 has 14 amino acids. Germline loops: CDR1 SGHTA, CDR2 FQGNSA. The CDR3 loop is CASSPGQGTDTQYF. In DNA, the CDR3 is TGTGCCAGCAGCCCGGGACAGGGCACAGATACGCAGTATTTT. Combining the CDR3 with reference TRBV7-2 and TRBJ2-3 gives the whole variable domain GAGVSQSPSNKVTEKGKDVELRCDPISGHTALYWYRQSLGQGLEFLIYFQGNSAPDKSGLPSDRFSAERTGGSVSTLTIQRTQQEDSAVYLCASSPGQGTDTQYFGPGTRLTVL.

A few counts support this clone. The V and J genes are TRBV19 and TRBJ1-5; possibly TRBD1 for D (6 bases). CDR1 is LNHDA, CDR2 SQIVND, per germline (reference sequence). The V end lost 5 bases, the J end lost 4 bases, and 18 bases lay between the germline ends. CDR3 length: 16 residues. CDR3 sequence (DNA): TGTGCCAGTAGTGGCAGGGGACACGGAAGGAATCAGCCCCAGCATTTT. Amino acid sequence: CASSGRGHGRNQPQHF.

This chain joins TRBV6-6 and TRBJ1-1; D call uncertain. Germline CDR1 MNHNY, CDR2 SVGAGI (reference sequence). This CDR3 is built from 14 residues. V lost 2 bases and J 1 base, leaving 8 bases between the germline ends. The DNA of the CDR3 is TGTGCCAGCAGTTACACGGCGGGGAACACTGAAGCTTTCTTT. Translation: CASSYTAGNTEAFF.

The chain joins TRBV4-3 to TRBJ2-3, with 8 bases fitting TRBD2. CDR3 length equals 15 residues. From germline, CDR1 is LGHNA and CDR2 YSLEER. V shed 2 bases, J shed 3 bases, and the junction held 4 bases outside the gene matches. The CDR3 DNA sequence: TGCGCCAGCAGCCAACAAGCGGGGGAAACAGATACGCAGTATTTT. Translated: CASSQQAGETDTQYF.

The rearrangement joins TRBV27 to TRBJ2-6; 9 nucleotides agree with TRBD2. Trimming at V came to 4 bases and at J to 1 base, leaving 5 bases not matched to a gene. CDR1 MNHEY and CDR2 SMNVEV come from the germline V gene (reference sequence). The CDR3 has 17 amino acids. CDR3 residues: CASSWSGRISGANVLTF. In DNA form, the CDR3 reads TGTGCCAGCAGTTGGAGCGGGAGGATATCTGGGGCCAACGTCCTGACTTTC. The full variable domain, with the rest looked up from reference TRBV27 and TRBJ2-6, is EAQVTQNPRYLITVTGKKLTVTCSQNMNHEYMSWYRQDPGLGLRQIYYSMNVEVTDKGDVPEGYKVSRKEKRNFPLILESPSPNQTSLYFCASSWSGRISGANVLTFGAGSRLTVL.

This rearrangement joins TRBV5-4 to TRBJ1-6; D ambiguous. The CDR3 spans 13 residues. From germline, CDR1 is SGHNT and CDR2 YYREEE (reference sequence). V lost 4 bases to trimming and J lost 8 bases, with 10 bases between them. The CDR3 loop is CASSRKADSPLHF. Written as DNA, the CDR3 is TGTGCCAGCAGCAGGAAGGCAGATTCACCCCTCCACTTT.

This sequence joins TRBV6-5 and TRBJ2-7; D not certain. Germline CDR1 MNHEY, CDR2 SVGAGI. Trimming took off 4 bases at V and 7 bases at J, with 11 bases between the two ends. The CDR3 consists of 12 residues. In DNA form, the CDR3 reads TGTGCCAGCAGTTCCCCAGTGGGGGAGCAGTACTTC. Residues: CASSSPVGEQYF.

The V and J genes are TRBV28 and TRBJ1-1, with 9 nucleotides matching TRBD1. CDR1 is MDHEN and CDR2 is SYDVKM in the germline V gene. The CDR3 length is 14 residues. V lost 3 bases to trimming and J lost 5 bases; unmatched junction nucleotides: 4. The CDR3 DNA follows: TGTGCCAGCAGTTTCCGGGACAGGGTTACTGAAGCTTTCTTT. Protein: CASSFRDRVTEAFF.

The rearrangement uses TRBV6-1 and TRBJ1-1; D is undetermined. CDR1 is MNHNS, CDR2 SASEGT, per germline. V was trimmed by 5 bases and J by 7 bases, leaving 14 bases between them. There are 13 residues in the CDR3. CDR3 DNA sequence: TGTGCCAGCAGTTCACGACCGATTGATGAAGCTTTCTTT. It codes for CASSSRPIDEAFF.